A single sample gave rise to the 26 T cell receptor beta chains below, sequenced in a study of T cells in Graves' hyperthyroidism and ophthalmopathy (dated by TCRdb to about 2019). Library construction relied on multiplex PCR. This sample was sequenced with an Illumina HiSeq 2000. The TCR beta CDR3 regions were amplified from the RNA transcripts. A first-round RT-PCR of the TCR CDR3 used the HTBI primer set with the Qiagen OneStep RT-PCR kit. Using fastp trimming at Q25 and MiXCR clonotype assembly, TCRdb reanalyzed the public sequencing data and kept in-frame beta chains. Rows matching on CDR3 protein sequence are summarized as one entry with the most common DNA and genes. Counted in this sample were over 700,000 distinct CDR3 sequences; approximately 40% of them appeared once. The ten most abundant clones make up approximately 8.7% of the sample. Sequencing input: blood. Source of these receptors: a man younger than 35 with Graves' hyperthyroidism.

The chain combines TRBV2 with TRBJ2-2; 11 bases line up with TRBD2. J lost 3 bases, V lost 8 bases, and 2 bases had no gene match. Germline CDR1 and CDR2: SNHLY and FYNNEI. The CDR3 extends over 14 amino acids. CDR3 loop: CASGGLADTGELFF. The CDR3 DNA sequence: TGTGCCAGCGGGGGACTAGCGGACACCGGGGAGCTGTTTTTT.

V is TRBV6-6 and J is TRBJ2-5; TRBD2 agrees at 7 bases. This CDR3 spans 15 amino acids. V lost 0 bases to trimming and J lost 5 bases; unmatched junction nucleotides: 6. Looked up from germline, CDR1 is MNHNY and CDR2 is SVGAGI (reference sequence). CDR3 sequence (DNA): TGTGCCAGCAGTTACTCGATAGAGGGAGGGGAGACCCAGTACTTC. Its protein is CASSYSIEGGETQYF.

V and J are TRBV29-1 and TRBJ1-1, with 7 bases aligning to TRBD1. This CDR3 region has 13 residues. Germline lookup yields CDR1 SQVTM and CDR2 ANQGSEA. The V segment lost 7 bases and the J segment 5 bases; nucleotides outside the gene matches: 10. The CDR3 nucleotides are TGCAGCGGTTTTACGGGACAGCGTACTGAAGCTTTCTTT. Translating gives CSGFTGQRTEAFF.

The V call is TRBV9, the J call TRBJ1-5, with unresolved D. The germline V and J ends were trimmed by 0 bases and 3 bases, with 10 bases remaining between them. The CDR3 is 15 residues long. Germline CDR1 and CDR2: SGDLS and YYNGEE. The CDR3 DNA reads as TGTGCCAGCAGCGTAGAGGCAGGCGCCAATCAGCCCCAGCATTTT. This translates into CASSVEAGANQPQHF.

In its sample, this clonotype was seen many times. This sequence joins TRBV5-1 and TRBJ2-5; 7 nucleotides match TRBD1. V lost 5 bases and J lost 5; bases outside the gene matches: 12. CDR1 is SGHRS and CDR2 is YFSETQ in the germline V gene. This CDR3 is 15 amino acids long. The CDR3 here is CASSLSAGGVETQYF. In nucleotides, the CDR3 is TGCGCCAGCAGTCTCTCGGCAGGGGGTGTCGAGACCCAGTACTTC.

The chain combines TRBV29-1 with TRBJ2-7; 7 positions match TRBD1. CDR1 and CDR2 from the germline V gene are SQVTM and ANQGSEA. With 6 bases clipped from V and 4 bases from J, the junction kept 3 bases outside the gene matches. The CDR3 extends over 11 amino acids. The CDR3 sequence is CSVRTGYEQYF. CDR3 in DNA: TGCAGCGTGAGGACAGGATACGAGCAGTACTTC.

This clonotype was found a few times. The CDR3 loop reads CASSLSRQAFF. For the CDR3, the DNA is TGTGCCAGCAGCTTGTCCCGTCAAGCTTTCTTT. The rearrangement links TRBV5-5 to TRBJ1-1; D is unresolved. The V gene's germline CDR1 is SGHKS and CDR2 YYEKEE (reference sequence). CDR3 size: 11 residues. Trimming shortened V by 1 base and J by 9 bases, and 7 bases separated the two germline ends. Using reference TRBV5-5 and TRBJ1-1 for the parts outside the CDR3, the full variable domain is DAGVTQSPTHLIKTRGQQVTLRCSPISGHKSVSWYQQVLGQGPQFIFQYYEKEERGRGNFPDRFSARQFPNYSSELNVNALLLGDSALYLCASSLSRQAFFGQGTRLTVV.

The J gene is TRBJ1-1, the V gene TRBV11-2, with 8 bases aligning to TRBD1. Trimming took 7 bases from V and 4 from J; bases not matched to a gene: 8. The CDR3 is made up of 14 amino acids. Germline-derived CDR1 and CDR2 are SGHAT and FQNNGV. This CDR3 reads CASKGRDRSTEAFF. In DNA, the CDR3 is TGTGCCAGCAAAGGCCGGGACAGGAGCACTGAAGCTTTCTTT.

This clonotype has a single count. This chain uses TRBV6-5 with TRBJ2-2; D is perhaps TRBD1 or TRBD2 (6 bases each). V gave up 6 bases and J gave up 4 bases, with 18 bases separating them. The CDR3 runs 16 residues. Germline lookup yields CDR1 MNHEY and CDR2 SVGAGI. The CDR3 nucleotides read TGTGCCAGCAGCAAGGACAGCCCCGGGAGCACCGGGGAGCTGTTTTTT. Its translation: CASSKDSPGSTGELFF.

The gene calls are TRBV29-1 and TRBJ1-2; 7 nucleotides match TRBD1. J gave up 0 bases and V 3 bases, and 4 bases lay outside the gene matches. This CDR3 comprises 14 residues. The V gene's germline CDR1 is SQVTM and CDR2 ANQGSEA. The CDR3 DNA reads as TGCAGCGTTGACAGCGGACAGGCTAACTATGGCTACACCTTC. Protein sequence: CSVDSGQANYGYTF.

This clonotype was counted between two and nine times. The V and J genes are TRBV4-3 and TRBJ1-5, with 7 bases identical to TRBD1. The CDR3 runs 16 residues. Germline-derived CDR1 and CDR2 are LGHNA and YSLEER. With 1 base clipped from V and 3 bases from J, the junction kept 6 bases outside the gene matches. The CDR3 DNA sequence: TGCGCCAGCAGCCAAGGGTCGGACAGGCTCAATCAGCCCCAGCATTTT. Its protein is CASSQGSDRLNQPQHF.

CDR3 DNA sequence: TGTGCCACCAGCAGAGGACAGTATAATCAGCCCCAGCATTTT. Translated, it gives CATSRGQYNQPQHF. The rearrangement uses TRBV15 and TRBJ1-5, with D tentatively TRBD1 (5 bases). The germline V and J ends were trimmed by 1 base and 4 bases, with 8 bases remaining between them. CDR3 size: 14 residues. Germline V gene lookup returns CDR1 LNHNV and CDR2 YYDKDF (reference sequence).

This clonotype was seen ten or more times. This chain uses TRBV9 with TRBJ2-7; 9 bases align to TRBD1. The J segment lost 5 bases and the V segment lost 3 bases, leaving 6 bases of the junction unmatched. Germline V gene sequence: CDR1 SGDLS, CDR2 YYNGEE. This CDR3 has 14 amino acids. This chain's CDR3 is CASSGRDRVNEQYF. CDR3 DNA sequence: TGTGCCAGCAGCGGACGGGACAGGGTCAACGAGCAGTACTTC.

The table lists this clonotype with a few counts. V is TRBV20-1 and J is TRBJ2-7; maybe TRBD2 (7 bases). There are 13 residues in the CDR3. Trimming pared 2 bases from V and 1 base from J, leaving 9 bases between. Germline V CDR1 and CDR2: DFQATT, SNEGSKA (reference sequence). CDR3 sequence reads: CSARRGGSYEQYF. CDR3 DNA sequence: TGCAGTGCTAGAAGGGGGGGGTCCTACGAGCAGTACTTC.

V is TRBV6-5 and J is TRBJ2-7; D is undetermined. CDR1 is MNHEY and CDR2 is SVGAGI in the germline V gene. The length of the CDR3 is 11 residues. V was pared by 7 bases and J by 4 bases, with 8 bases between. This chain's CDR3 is CASKQLYEQYF. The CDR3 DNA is TGTGCCAGCAAACAGCTTTACGAGCAGTACTTC.

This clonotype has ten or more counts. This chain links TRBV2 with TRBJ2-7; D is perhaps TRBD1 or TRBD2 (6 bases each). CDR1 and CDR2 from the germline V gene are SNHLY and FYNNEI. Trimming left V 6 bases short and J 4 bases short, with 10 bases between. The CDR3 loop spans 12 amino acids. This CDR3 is CASSGGGYEQYF. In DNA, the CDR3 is TGTGCCAGCAGCGGAGGGGGGTACGAGCAGTACTTC.

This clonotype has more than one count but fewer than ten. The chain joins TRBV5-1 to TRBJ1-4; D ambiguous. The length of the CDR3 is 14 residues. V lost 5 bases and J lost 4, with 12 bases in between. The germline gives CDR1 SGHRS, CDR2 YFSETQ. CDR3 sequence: CASSQQTFNEKLFF. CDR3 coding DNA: TGCGCCAGCAGTCAACAGACCTTTAATGAAAAACTGTTTTTT.

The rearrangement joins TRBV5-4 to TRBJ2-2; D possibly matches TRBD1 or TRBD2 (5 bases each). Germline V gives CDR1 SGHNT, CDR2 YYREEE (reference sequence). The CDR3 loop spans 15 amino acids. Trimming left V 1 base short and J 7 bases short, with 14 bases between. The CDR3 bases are TGTGCCAGCAGCTTGTTCGGGAAGGGGATCGGGGAGCTGTTTTTT. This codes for CASSLFGKGIGELFF. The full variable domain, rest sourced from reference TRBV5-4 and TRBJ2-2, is ETGVTQSPTHLIKTRGQQVTLRCSSQSGHNTVSWYQQALGQGPQFIFQYYREEENGRGNFPPRFSGLQFPNYSSELNVNALELDDSALYLCASSLFGKGIGELFFGEGSRLTVL.

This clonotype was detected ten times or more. The CDR3 sequence: CASSAGTGSSPLHF. The CDR3 region has the DNA TGTGCCAGCAGCGCCGGGACGGGGAGTTCACCCCTCCACTTT. The chain recombines TRBV13 with TRBJ1-6; weak D call: TRBD1 (5 bases). Trimming left V 5 bases short and J 9 bases short, with 14 bases between. From germline, CDR1 is PRHDT and CDR2 FYEKMQ (reference sequence). CDR3 length: 14 amino acids.

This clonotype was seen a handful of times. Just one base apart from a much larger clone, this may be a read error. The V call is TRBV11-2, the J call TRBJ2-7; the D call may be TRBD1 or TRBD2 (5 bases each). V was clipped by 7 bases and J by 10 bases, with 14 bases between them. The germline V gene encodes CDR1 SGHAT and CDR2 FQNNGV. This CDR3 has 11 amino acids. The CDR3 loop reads CASNPRDRQYF. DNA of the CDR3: TGTGCCAGCAATCCCCGGGACCGACAGTACTTC.

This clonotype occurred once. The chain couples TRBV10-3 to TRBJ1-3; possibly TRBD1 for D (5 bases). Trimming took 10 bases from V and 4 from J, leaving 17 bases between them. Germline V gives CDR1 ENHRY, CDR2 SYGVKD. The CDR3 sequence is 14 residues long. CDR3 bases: TGTGCCACCTCGGCTGGGGGAGGCGGAAACACCATATATTTT. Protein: CATSAGGGGNTIYF.

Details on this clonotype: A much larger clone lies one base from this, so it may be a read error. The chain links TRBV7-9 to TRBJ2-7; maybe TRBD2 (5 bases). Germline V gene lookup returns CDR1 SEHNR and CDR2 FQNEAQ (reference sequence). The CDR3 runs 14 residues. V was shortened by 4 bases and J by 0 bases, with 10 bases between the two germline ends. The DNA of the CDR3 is TGTGCCAGCAGCTCGGACTTATTCTCCTACGAGCAGTACTTC. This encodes CASSSDLFSYEQYF.

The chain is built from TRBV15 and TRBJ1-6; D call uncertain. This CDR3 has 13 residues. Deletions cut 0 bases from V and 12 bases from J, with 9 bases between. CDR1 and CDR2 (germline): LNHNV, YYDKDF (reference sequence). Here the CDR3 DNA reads TGTGCCACCAGCAGAGATGTAACGGAACCCCTCCACTTT. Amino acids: CATSRDVTEPLHF.

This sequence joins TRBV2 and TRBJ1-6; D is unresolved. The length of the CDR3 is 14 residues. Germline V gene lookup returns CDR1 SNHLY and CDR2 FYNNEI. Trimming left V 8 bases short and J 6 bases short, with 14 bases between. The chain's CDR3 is CASPYEGTNSPLHF. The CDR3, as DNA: TGTGCCAGCCCCTACGAGGGAACTAATTCACCCCTCCACTTT.

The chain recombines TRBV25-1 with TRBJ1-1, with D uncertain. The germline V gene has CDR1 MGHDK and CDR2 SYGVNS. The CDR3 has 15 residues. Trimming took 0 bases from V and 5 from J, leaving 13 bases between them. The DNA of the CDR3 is TGTGCCAGCAGTGAATATCGAGAGGATGGAACTGAAGCTTTCTTT. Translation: CASSEYREDGTEAFF.

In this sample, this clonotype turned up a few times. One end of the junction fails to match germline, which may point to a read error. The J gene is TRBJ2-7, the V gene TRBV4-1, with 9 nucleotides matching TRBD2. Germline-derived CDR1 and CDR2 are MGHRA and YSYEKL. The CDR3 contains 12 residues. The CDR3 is CASSQAGGEQYF. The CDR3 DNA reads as TGTGCCAGCAGCCAAGCGGGAGGTGAGCAGTACTTC.